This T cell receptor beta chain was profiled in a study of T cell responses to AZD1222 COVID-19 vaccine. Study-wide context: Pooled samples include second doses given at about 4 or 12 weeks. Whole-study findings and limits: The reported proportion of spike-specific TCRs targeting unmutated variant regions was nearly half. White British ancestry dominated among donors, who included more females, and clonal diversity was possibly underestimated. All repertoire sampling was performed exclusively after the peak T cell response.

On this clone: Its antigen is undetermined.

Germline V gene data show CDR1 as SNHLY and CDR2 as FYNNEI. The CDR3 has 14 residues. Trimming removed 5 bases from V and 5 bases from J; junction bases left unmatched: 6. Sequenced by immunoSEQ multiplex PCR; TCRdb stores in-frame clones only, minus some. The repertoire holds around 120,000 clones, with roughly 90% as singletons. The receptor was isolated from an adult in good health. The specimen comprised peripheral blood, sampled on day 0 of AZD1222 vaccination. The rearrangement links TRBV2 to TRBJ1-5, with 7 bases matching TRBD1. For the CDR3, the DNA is TGTGCCAGCAGTCTCCAGGGGGGGGATCAGCCCCAGCATTTT. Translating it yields CASSLQGGDQPQHF. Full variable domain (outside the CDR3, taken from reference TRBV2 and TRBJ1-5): EPEVTQTPSHQVTQMGQEVILRCVPISNHLYFYWYRQILGQKVEFLVSFYNNEISEKSEIFDDQFSVERPDGSNFTLKIRSTKLEDSAMYFCASSLQGGDQPQHFGDGTRLSIL.